This T cell receptor (beta chain) was profiled in a study of CD8+ T cells in alopecia areata. Extraction and reverse transcription of RNA yielded cDNA as the sequencing template. Libraries were prepared by immunoSEQ multiplex PCR; TCRdb keeps only in-frame clonotypes and omits some of them. This table holds about 5,900 clones, about 60% found once. Whole-study findings and limits: Sequencing of scalp samples also includes resident alphabeta T cells from normal skin.

On this clone itself: Its antigen is still unknown.

Patients with alopecia areata provided lesional scalp punch biopsies as well as peripheral blood. The sample consisted of skin. The clonotype originates from a human donor with alopecia areata.

The CDR3 reads CASGERSFYEQYF. The CDR3 DNA follows: TGCGCCAGCGGGGAGCGTTCTTTCTACGAGCAGTACTTC. This sequence joins TRBV5-1 and TRBJ2-7; D perhaps matches TRBD2 (5 bases). Trimming removed 7 bases from V and 3 bases from J, with 14 bases in between. This CDR3 has 13 residues. Germline CDR1 SGHRS, CDR2 YFSETQ.